These 10 T cell receptor beta chains were sequenced from one sample in a study of blood T cell repertoires in COVID-19. Assay used: immunoSEQ multiplex PCR; TCRdb lists only in-frame clones, some missing. The table records roughly 250,000 clones, 80% to 95% of them present only once. The sequenced sample was peripheral blood. The origin of the receptors is a man aged 25 to 45 with COVID-19, enrolled during active disease.

The CDR3 region is CASSTTGTTETQYF. The CDR3 coding sequence is TGTGCCAGCAGCACGACCGGGACTACAGAGACCCAGTACTTC. This chain connects TRBV9 to TRBJ2-5, with 7 bases matching TRBD2. CDR3 length: 14 residues. V shed 4 bases and J 4 bases; nucleotides not matched to a gene: 7. CDR1 and CDR2 from the germline V gene are SGDLS and YYNGEE.

This clone was seen once. The chain is built from TRBV15 and TRBJ1-3; D is possibly TRBD1 (6 bases). CDR3 length: 18 residues. V lost 5 bases and J 0 bases, leaving 20 bases between the germline ends. CDR1 is LNHNV and CDR2 is YYDKDF in the germline V gene (reference sequence). The DNA of the CDR3 is TGTGCCACCAGCGAAGGTCTGGACAGAGTATACTCTGGAAACACCATATATTTT. Its protein product is CATSEGLDRVYSGNTIYF.

As concerns this clone: This same CDR3 is encoded by further DNA sequences in the sample. The chain is built from TRBV3-1 (or the pseudogene TRBV3-2) and TRBJ2-1; 7 bases fit TRBD2. Trimming took 3 bases from V and 0 from J; bases not matched to a gene: 5. CDR1 and CDR2 from the germline V gene are LGHDT and YNNKEL (reference sequence). The CDR3 consists of 16 residues. CDR3 sequence: CASSHRRGSSYNEQFF. The CDR3 region has the DNA TGTGCCAGCAGCCATAGGCGGGGGAGCTCCTACAATGAGCAGTTCTTC.

The rearrangement links TRBV27 to TRBJ2-7; 7 positions match TRBD1. The V and J ends lost 5 bases and 3 bases, in that order; junction bases with no gene match: 10. This CDR3 spans 15 amino acids. In germline, CDR1 is MNHEY, CDR2 SMNVEV (reference sequence). The chain's CDR3 is CASSTRQGNYYEQYF. CDR3 DNA sequence: TGTGCCAGCAGTACGAGACAGGGAAATTACTACGAGCAGTACTTC.

The chain recombines TRBV5-4 with TRBJ2-5, with 9 bases matching TRBD2. This CDR3 spans 14 amino acids. From germline, CDR1 is SGHNT and CDR2 YYREEE (reference sequence). Trimming cost V 4 bases and J 5 bases; bases outside gene matches: 6. CDR3 loop: CASSPGLAVETQYF. CDR3 DNA: TGTGCCAGCAGCCCGGGACTAGCTGTCGAGACCCAGTACTTC.

This clone was seen a few times. The rearrangement joins TRBV6-5 to TRBJ2-5, with D tentatively TRBD2 (5 bases). Germline assignment: CDR1 MNHEY and CDR2 SVGAGI. Trimming shortened V by 5 bases and J by 3 bases, and 13 bases separated the two germline ends. The CDR3 length is 14 residues. The CDR3 sequence: CASSPPGGEETQYF. CDR3 DNA sequence: TGTGCCAGCAGTCCCCCAGGAGGAGAAGAGACCCAGTACTTC.

This rearrangement joins TRBV11-1 to TRBJ2-2, with 7 bases fitting TRBD1. Unmatched junction bases numbered 2, after V lost 4 bases and J lost 0 bases. The CDR3 totals 15 residues. Germline V gives CDR1 SGHAT, CDR2 FQDESV (reference sequence). Here the CDR3 reads CASSSQGANTGELFF. The CDR3 DNA reads TGTGCCAGCAGCTCGCAGGGGGCGAACACCGGGGAGCTGTTTTTT.

The chain couples TRBV19 to TRBJ1-1; D is possibly TRBD1 (5 bases). V was pared by 6 bases and J by 1 base, with 21 bases between. The CDR3 contains 17 residues. The germline V gene has CDR1 LNHDA and CDR2 SQIVND (reference sequence). The CDR3, as DNA: TGTGCCAGTAGCCAATGGGGCGGAGGGACGGGGAACACTGAAGCTTTCTTT. It yields the protein CASSQWGGGTGNTEAFF.

This chain connects TRBV5-1 to TRBJ2-7; 9 positions agree with TRBD1. CDR3 size: 16 residues. Germline lookup yields CDR1 SGHRS and CDR2 YFSETQ. V lost 0 bases, J lost 2 bases, and 6 bases stayed unmatched. The CDR3 region is CASSLARDRAPYEQYF. CDR3 DNA sequence: TGCGCCAGCAGCTTGGCCAGGGACAGGGCGCCCTACGAGCAGTACTTC.

This chain connects TRBV27 to TRBJ2-2, with D maybe TRBD2 (6 bases). Germline lookup yields CDR1 MNHEY and CDR2 SMNVEV (reference sequence). V lost 2 bases, J lost 7 bases, and 8 bases lay in between. The CDR3 is made up of 13 amino acids. CDR3: CASSLGGNGELFF. The CDR3 DNA reads TGTGCCAGCAGTTTAGGAGGGAACGGGGAGCTGTTTTTT.